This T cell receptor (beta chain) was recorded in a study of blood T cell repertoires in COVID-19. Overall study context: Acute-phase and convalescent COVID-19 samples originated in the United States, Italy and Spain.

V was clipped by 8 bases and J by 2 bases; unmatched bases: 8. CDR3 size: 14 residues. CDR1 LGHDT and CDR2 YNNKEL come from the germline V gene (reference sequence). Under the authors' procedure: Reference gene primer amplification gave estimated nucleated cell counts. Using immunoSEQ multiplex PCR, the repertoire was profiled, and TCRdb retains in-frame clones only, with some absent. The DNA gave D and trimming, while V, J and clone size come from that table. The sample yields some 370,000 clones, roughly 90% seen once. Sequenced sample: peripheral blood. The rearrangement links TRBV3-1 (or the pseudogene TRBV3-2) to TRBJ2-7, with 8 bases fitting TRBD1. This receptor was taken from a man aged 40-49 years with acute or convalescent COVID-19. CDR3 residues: CASCSTGVPYEQYF. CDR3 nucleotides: TGTGCCAGCTGTTCGACAGGGGTGCCCTACGAGCAGTACTTC.